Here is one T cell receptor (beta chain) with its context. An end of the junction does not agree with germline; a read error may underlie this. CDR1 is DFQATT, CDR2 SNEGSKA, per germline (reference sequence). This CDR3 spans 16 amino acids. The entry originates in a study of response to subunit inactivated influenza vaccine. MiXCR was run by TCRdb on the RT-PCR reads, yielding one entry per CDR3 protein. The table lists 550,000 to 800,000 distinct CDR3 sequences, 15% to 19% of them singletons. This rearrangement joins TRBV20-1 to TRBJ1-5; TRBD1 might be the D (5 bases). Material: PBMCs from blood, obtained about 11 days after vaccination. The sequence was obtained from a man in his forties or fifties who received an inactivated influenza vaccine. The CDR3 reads CCAREGGSSGGQPQHF. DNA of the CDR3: TGCTGTGCTAGAGAAGGAGGGTCCTCGGGGGGTCAGCCCCAGCATTTT.